What follows describes a single T cell receptor (beta chain). What it binds is unknown. The method was immunoSEQ multiplex PCR; TCRdb's version includes in-frame clones alone and lacks a portion of them. Among around 35,000 clones listed, about 78% were seen once. This entry is derived from a study of OX40 agonist ivuxolimab in advanced cancers. Study in general: Ivuxolimab is an agonistic anti-OX40 (CD134) antibody, and patients were treated with it. Whole-study findings and limits: Researchers report that CD8+ T cells had, on average, more expanded clones than CD4+.

The material was CD4+ or CD8+ T cells sorted from blood, obtained in a trial of the OX40 agonist ivuxolimab. The receptor was isolated from an adult with an advanced solid tumor such as melanoma, head and neck, liver or kidney cancer.

The CDR3 DNA follows: TGTGCCAGCCTTAGCGGGTGGGGGGCCAAAAACATTCAGTACTTC. It is translated as CASLSGWGAKNIQYF. The V gene is TRBV6-1, the J gene TRBJ2-4; TRBD2 matches at 7 bases. The CDR3 consists of 15 residues. The junction had 8 bases not matched to a gene; V was cut back by 8 bases and J by 1 base. Germline V gene sequence: CDR1 MNHNS, CDR2 SASEGT.